Each of the 21 T cell receptor beta chains below was sequenced from the same sample in a study of blood T cell repertoires in COVID-19. Only in-frame clones appear in the TCRdb table, and some are missing; sequencing was by immunoSEQ multiplex PCR. The table includes around 50,000 clones, roughly four fifths detected once. Sequencing was carried out using peripheral blood. All receptors derive from a man at least 80 years old with COVID-19, enrolled during active disease.

The chain links TRBV11-2 to TRBJ1-4, with a weak D call TRBD1 (6 bases). The germline gives CDR1 SGHAT, CDR2 FQNNGV. The CDR3 contains 16 residues. Between the trimmed V and J ends, which lost 4 bases and 4 bases, there was a span of 16 bases. The CDR3 nucleotides are TGTGCCAGCAGCTCGGACAGCGCCTGGGGTAATGAAAAACTGTTTTTT. It codes for CASSSDSAWGNEKLFF. The whole variable domain, filled in from reference TRBV11-2 and TRBJ1-4, reads EAGVAQSPRYKIIEKRQSVAFWCNPISGHATLYWYQQILGQGPKLLIQFQNNGVVDDSQLPKDRFSAERLKGVDSTLKIQPAKLEDSAVYLCASSSDSAWGNEKLFFGSGTQLSVL.

The chain links TRBV4-1 to TRBJ1-2; 8 bases align to TRBD1. The V gene's germline CDR1 is MGHRA and CDR2 YSYEKL. The CDR3 covers 15 residues. Unmatched junction bases numbered 4, after V lost 0 bases and J lost 4 bases. The CDR3 reads CASSQDRTGLYGYTF. CDR3 nucleotides: TGCGCCAGCAGCCAAGATAGGACAGGGCTCTATGGCTACACCTTC.

The chain combines TRBV19 with TRBJ1-1, with a tentative D call TRBD1 (5 bases). Germline lookup yields CDR1 LNHDA and CDR2 SQIVND (reference sequence). There are 13 residues in the CDR3. V lost 3 bases, J lost 1 base, and 6 bases lay in between. The CDR3 is CASSITGNTEAFF. For the CDR3, the DNA is TGTGCCAGTAGTATTACAGGGAACACTGAAGCTTTCTTT.

The CDR3 DNA follows: TGTGCCAGCAGGTTAGGAGGGAACACTGAAGCTTTCTTT. Amino acid sequence: CASRLGGNTEAFF. V usage is TRBV14 and J usage is TRBJ1-1; D is unresolved. The CDR3 consists of 13 residues. Per the germline V gene, CDR1 is SGHDN and CDR2 is FVKESK. Deletions cut 6 bases from V and 1 base from J, with 9 bases between.

The V call is TRBV28, the J call TRBJ2-1; no firm D call. Germline V CDR1 and CDR2: MDHEN, SYDVKM. V shed 1 base and J shed 6 bases, with 16 bases lying between them. This CDR3 has 16 amino acids. CDR3 residues: CASSLSGSWVVNEQFF. The DNA for the CDR3 is TGTGCCAGCAGTTTATCTGGTAGCTGGGTCGTCAATGAGCAGTTCTTC. The full variable domain, rest sourced from reference TRBV28 and TRBJ2-1, is DVKVTQSSRYLVKRTGEKVFLECVQDMDHENMFWYRQDPGLGLRLIYFSYDVKMKEKGDIPEGYSVSREKKERFSLILESASTNQTSMYLCASSLSGSWVVNEQFFGPGTRLTVL.

The chain recombines TRBV9 with TRBJ2-3; 12 nucleotides line up with TRBD2. V lost 1 base, J lost 6 bases, and 9 bases stayed unmatched. The CDR3 sequence is 17 residues long. Per germline, CDR1 SGDLS and CDR2 YYNGEE. Written as DNA, the CDR3 is TGTGCCAGCAGCGTACCCCAGACTAGCGGGAGTGACGATACGCAGTATTTT. It codes for CASSVPQTSGSDDTQYF. Looking up the rest from reference TRBV9 and TRBJ2-3 gives the full variable domain: DSGVTQTPKHLITATGQRVTLRCSPRSGDLSVYWYQQSLDQGLQFLIQYYNGEERAKGNILERFSAQQFPDLHSELNLSSLELGDSALYFCASSVPQTSGSDDTQYFGPGTRLTVL.

This clone was seen a handful of times. The CDR3 region is CSAGSYNEQFF. The CDR3 nucleotides read TGCAGTGCTGGCAGCTACAATGAGCAGTTCTTC. The rearrangement links TRBV20-1 to TRBJ2-1; D is ambiguous. Between the trimmed V and J ends, which lost 5 bases and 3 bases, there was a span of 5 bases. This CDR3 has 11 residues. The germline gives CDR1 DFQATT, CDR2 SNEGSKA (reference sequence).

The V and J genes are TRBV6-5 and TRBJ1-1, with D perhaps matching TRBD1 (6 bases). V was cut by 6 bases and J by 1 base, with 9 bases left in between. Germline V gives CDR1 MNHEY, CDR2 SVGAGI. This CDR3 region has 13 residues. CDR3 sequence (DNA): TGTGCCAGCAGGGAGACAGGGAACACTGAAGCTTTCTTT. Translated: CASRETGNTEAFF.

Worth noting for this clone: The sample carries other DNA sequences with the same CDR3. This chain uses TRBV7-9 with TRBJ1-1, with D maybe TRBD1 (5 bases). V dropped 5 bases and J dropped 1 base, with 8 bases sitting between them. The CDR3 is 13 residues long. CDR1 and CDR2 (germline): SEHNR, FQNEAQ (reference sequence). The CDR3 is CASSLQGNTEAFF. The CDR3 region has the DNA TGTGCCAGCAGCCTCCAGGGGAACACTGAAGCTTTCTTT.

This clone was found a few times. The rearrangement uses TRBV28 and TRBJ1-2; possibly TRBD1 for D (6 bases). The V gene's germline CDR1 is MDHEN and CDR2 SYDVKM. V was shortened by 7 bases and J by 2 bases, with 11 bases between the two germline ends. The CDR3 runs to 13 residues. The CDR3 sequence: CASTLRGNYGYTF. In DNA form, the CDR3 reads TGTGCCAGCACCCTGAGGGGGAACTATGGCTACACCTTC.

This clone came up a few times. The chain combines TRBV5-1 with TRBJ1-2; D is perhaps TRBD1 (6 bases). Germline V gene sequence: CDR1 SGHRS, CDR2 YFSETQ. This CDR3 comprises 15 residues. V was clipped by 2 bases and J by 4 bases, with 15 bases between them. Here the CDR3 DNA reads TGCGCCAGCAGCTTTATTGCGGACAGCTTCTATGGCTACACCTTC. It encodes CASSFIADSFYGYTF.

CDR3 loop: CSARDSPEAFF. CDR3 nucleotides: TGCAGTGCTCGGGACAGCCCAGAAGCTTTCTTT. The V and J genes are TRBV20-1 and TRBJ1-1; 7 bases are shared with TRBD1. This CDR3 region has 11 residues. Germline values: CDR1 DFQATT, CDR2 SNEGSKA (reference sequence). V was clipped by 5 bases and J by 8 bases; unmatched bases: 5.

V usage is TRBV7-6 and J usage is TRBJ2-2; 7 bases are a match to TRBD1. The length of the CDR3 is 15 residues. Trimming at V came to 5 bases and at J to 3 bases, leaving 6 bases not matched to a gene. Germline CDR1 reads SGHVS; CDR2 reads FNYEAQ. CDR3 amino acids: CASSPDRVDTGELFF. The DNA of the CDR3 is TGTGCCAGCAGCCCAGACAGGGTCGACACCGGGGAGCTGTTTTTT.

This chain's CDR3 is CASEGGPNYGYTF. The CDR3 nucleotides are TGTGCCAGCGAGGGGGGGCCTAACTATGGCTACACCTTC. The V gene is TRBV28, the J gene TRBJ1-2; possibly TRBD1 for D (6 bases). V shed 8 bases and J shed 0 bases, with 10 bases lying between them. CDR3 length: 13 amino acids. CDR1 is MDHEN and CDR2 is SYDVKM in the germline V gene.

The V call is TRBV7-2, the J call TRBJ2-1, with D perhaps TRBD1 (8 bases). CDR1 and CDR2 (germline): SGHTA, FQGNSA. The CDR3 contains 15 residues. V shed 5 bases and J shed 4 bases, with 15 bases lying between them. This CDR3 is CASSLDRGGYNEQFF. The CDR3 nucleotides are TGTGCCAGCAGCCTTGACAGGGGAGGGTACAATGAGCAGTTCTTC.

V is TRBV19 and J is TRBJ1-5; D unresolved. The CDR3 runs to 15 residues. The germline gives CDR1 LNHDA, CDR2 SQIVND (reference sequence). Trimming removed 4 bases from V and 0 bases from J, with 10 bases in between. Here the CDR3 DNA reads TGTGCCAGTAGTAGCCGGGTCCATAGCAATCAGCCCCAGCATTTT. This sequence encodes CASSSRVHSNQPQHF.

The rearrangement joins TRBV5-4 to TRBJ2-1, with 10 bases aligning to TRBD2. CDR3 length equals 16 residues. Germline loops: CDR1 SGHNT, CDR2 YYREEE (reference sequence). Unmatched junction bases numbered 6, after V lost 4 bases and J lost 2 bases. The DNA of the CDR3 is TGTGCCAGCAGCCTTACTAGCGGGACCCCCTACAATGAGCAGTTCTTC. It specifies CASSLTSGTPYNEQFF. Together with reference TRBV5-4 and TRBJ2-1, the CDR3 gives the full variable domain: ETGVTQSPTHLIKTRGQQVTLRCSSQSGHNTVSWYQQALGQGPQFIFQYYREEENGRGNFPPRFSGLQFPNYSSELNVNALELDDSALYLCASSLTSGTPYNEQFFGPGTRLTVL.

The chain recombines TRBV3-1 (or the pseudogene TRBV3-2) with TRBJ1-4, with D perhaps TRBD1 (5 bases). The germline V gene has CDR1 LGHDT and CDR2 YNNKEL (reference sequence). Trimming pared 0 bases from V and 8 bases from J, leaving 13 bases between. This CDR3 spans 15 amino acids. Written as DNA, the CDR3 is TGTGCCAGCAGCCAAGAAGACAGTGAAGGCGAAAAACTGTTTTTT. It translates to CASSQEDSEGEKLFF.

The genes are TRBV5-1 and TRBJ2-1; tentative D call: TRBD1 (5 bases). There are 15 residues in the CDR3. Trimming removed 0 bases from V and 9 bases from J, with 16 bases in between. The germline V gene has CDR1 SGHRS and CDR2 YFSETQ. The CDR3 loop is CASSLATGQLSEQFF. The CDR3 DNA follows: TGCGCCAGCAGCTTGGCGACCGGACAACTGAGTGAGCAGTTCTTC.

The gene calls are TRBV10-3 and TRBJ1-1; D gene unclear. CDR3 length: 14 amino acids. Between the trimmed V and J ends, which lost 4 bases and 0 bases, there was a span of 9 bases. The germline CDR1 and CDR2 sequences are ENHRY and SYGVKD. The CDR3 sequence: CAISGSTVNTEAFF. For the CDR3, the DNA is TGTGCCATCAGTGGATCCACAGTGAACACTGAAGCTTTCTTT.

The chain recombines TRBV6-4 with TRBJ1-5, with D possibly TRBD1 on 5 matching bases. This CDR3 contains 15 residues. V lost 8 bases and J 0 bases, leaving 14 bases between the germline ends. Germline CDR1 and CDR2: MRHNA and SNTAGT. The CDR3 coding sequence is TGTGCCAGCTCGGCAGGGCCTAATAGCAATCAGCCCCAGCATTTT. Amino acid sequence: CASSAGPNSNQPQHF.